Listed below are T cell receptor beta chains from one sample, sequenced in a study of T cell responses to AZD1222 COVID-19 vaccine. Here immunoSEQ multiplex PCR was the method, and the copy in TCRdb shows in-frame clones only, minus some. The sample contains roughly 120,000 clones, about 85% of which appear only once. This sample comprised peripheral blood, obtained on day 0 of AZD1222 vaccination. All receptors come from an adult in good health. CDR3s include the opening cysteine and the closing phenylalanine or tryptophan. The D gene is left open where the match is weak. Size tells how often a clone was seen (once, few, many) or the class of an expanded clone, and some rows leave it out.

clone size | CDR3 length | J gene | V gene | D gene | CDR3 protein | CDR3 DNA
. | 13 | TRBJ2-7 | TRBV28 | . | CASKKGDTYEQYF | TGTGCCAGCAAAAAAGGGGACACCTACGAGCAGTACTTC
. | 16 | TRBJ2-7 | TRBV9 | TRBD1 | CASSVGIGTGGDEQYF | TGTGCCAGCAGCGTAGGAATTGGGACAGGGGGCGACGAGCAGTACTTC
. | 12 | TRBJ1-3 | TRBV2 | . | CASSDGRNTIYF | TGTGCCAGCAGTGACGGGAGAAACACCATATATTTT
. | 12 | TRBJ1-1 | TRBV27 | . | CASRRGNTEAFF | TGTGCCAGCAGACGGGGGAACACTGAAGCTTTCTTT
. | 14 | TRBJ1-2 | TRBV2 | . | CASSGSGGLYGYTF | TGTGCCAGCAGTGGGAGTGGGGGGCTCTATGGCTACACCTTC
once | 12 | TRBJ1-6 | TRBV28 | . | CASYRVNSPLHF | TGTGCCAGCTACAGGGTAAATTCACCCCTCCACTTT
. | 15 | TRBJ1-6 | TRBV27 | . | CASRGDRDIPSPLHF | TGTGCCAGCAGGGGCGACCGGGACATCCCTTCACCCCTCCACTTT
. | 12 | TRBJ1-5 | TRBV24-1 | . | CATSDGQIAQHF | TGTGCCACCAGTGACGGCCAGATTGCCCAGCATTTT
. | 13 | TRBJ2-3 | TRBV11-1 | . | CASSLGAGDTQYF | TGTGCCAGCAGCTTAGGGGCAGGAGATACGCAGTATTTT
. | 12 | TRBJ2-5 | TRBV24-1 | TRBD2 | CATGTSGRAQYF | TGTGCCACCGGGACTAGCGGGAGGGCCCAGTACTTC
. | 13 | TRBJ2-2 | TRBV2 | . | CASSTSATGELFF | TGTGCCAGCAGCACCAGTGCCACCGGGGAGCTGTTTTTT
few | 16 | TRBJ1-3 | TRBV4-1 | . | CASSQVSGFGGNTIYF | TGCGCCAGCAGCCAAGTTTCGGGGTTCGGTGGAAACACCATATATTTT